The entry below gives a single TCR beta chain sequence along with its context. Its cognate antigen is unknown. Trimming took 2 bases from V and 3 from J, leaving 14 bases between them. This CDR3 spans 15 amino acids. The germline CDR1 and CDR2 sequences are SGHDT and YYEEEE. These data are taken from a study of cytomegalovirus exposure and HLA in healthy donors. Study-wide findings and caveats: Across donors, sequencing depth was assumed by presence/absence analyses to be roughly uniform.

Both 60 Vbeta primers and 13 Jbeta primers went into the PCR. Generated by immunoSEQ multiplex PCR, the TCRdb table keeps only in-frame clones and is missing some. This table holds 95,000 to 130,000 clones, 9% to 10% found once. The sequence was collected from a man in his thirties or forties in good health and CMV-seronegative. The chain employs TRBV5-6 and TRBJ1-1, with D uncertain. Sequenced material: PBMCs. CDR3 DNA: TGTGCCAGCAGCTTTGGCCGGGGTGGGGACACTGAAGCTTTCTTT. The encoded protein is CASSFGRGGDTEAFF.